The 26 T cell receptor beta chains below all came from one sample that was sequenced in a study of beta chain features in type 1 diabetes. Study-level findings and limits: TCRB CDR3 length was moderately but significantly reduced in all four CD4+ subsets of Type 1 diabetes patients.

No antigen has been assigned to these receptors. The isolated RNA, all of it, was reverse transcribed, so expressed TCRB transcripts were what got sequenced. Libraries were prepared by immunoSEQ multiplex PCR; TCRdb keeps only in-frame clonotypes and omits some of them. Here the sample spans 600,000 or so clones, around 11% being singletons. The material sequenced was naive CD4+ T cells from blood. The receptor set was obtained from a man aged 25 to 40 with type 1 diabetes.

The chain recombines TRBV9 with TRBJ2-1, with TRBD1 as a possible D gene (5 bases). Germline CDR1 reads SGDLS; CDR2 reads YYNGEE. The CDR3 loop spans 13 amino acids. Between the trimmed V and J ends, which lost 3 bases and 7 bases, there was a span of 11 bases. The CDR3 DNA is TGTGCCAGCAGCGCGATAGACAGTAATGAGCAGTTCTTC. It codes for CASSAIDSNEQFF.

The table lists this clone with a few counts. This rearrangement joins TRBV6-5 to TRBJ1-6; D is ambiguous. This CDR3 contains 16 residues. Germline V lookup: CDR1 MNHEY, CDR2 SVGAGI. The V end was cut by 0 bases, the J end by 7 bases, with 13 bases between. CDR3 DNA: TGTGCCAGCAGTTACTCGTTACGGACGAGCAATTCACCCCTCCACTTT. It codes for CASSYSLRTSNSPLHF.

The genes are TRBV18 and TRBJ1-2; D may be TRBD1 (6 bases). The CDR3 contains 16 residues. With 3 bases removed from V and 4 bases from J, the gap between germline ends came to 18 bases. The germline gives CDR1 KGHSH, CDR2 LQKENI. The CDR3 sequence is CASSPITNRGAYGYTF. CDR3 nucleotide sequence: TGTGCCAGCTCACCGATAACGAATAGGGGGGCCTATGGCTACACCTTC. The full variable domain, with the rest looked up from reference TRBV18 and TRBJ1-2, is NAGVMQNPRHLVRRRGQEARLRCSPMKGHSHVYWYRQLPEEGLKFMVYLQKENIIDESGMPKERFSAEFPKEGPSILRIQQVVRGDSAAYFCASSPITNRGAYGYTFGSGTRLTVV.

This clone was counted a few times. The chain couples TRBV18 to TRBJ2-5; D may be TRBD1 (6 bases). The CDR3 has 17 residues. Looked up from germline, CDR1 is KGHSH and CDR2 is LQKENI. The ends were cut back, 3 bases at V and 5 bases at J, with 22 bases in the middle. The CDR3, as DNA: TGTGCCAGCTCACCCGTCGCAGGCCTGACAGGATGGGAGACCCAGTACTTC. Encoded protein: CASSPVAGLTGWETQYF.

This chain uses TRBV4-3 with TRBJ2-3, with D unclear. Germline assignment: CDR1 LGHNA and CDR2 YSLEER. The germline V and J ends were trimmed by 0 bases and 8 bases, with 9 bases remaining between them. The CDR3 contains 13 residues. CDR3 loop: CASSQDLAATQYF. The CDR3 DNA follows: TGCGCCAGCAGCCAAGATTTGGCAGCTACGCAGTATTTT.

The rearrangement uses TRBV5-6 and TRBJ2-7, with D perhaps given as TRBD1 or TRBD2 (5 bases each). Germline-derived CDR1 and CDR2 are SGHDT and YYEEEE. V dropped 5 bases and J dropped 2 bases, with 17 bases sitting between them. This CDR3 spans 15 amino acids. Written as DNA, the CDR3 is TGTGCCAGCAGAATCCTTTGGGACGCGGCCTACGAGCAGTACTTC. Translation: CASRILWDAAYEQYF.

This clone was seen a few times. The chain links TRBV7-2 to TRBJ1-1; unclear D gene. The CDR3 is made up of 14 amino acids. Trimming took off 5 bases at V and 0 bases at J, with 10 bases between the two ends. In germline, CDR1 is SGHTA, CDR2 FQGNSA. CDR3 sequence (DNA): TGTGCCAGCAGCCTGACACCTATGAACACTGAAGCTTTCTTT. Protein: CASSLTPMNTEAFF.

This clone was counted between two and nine times. This chain links TRBV28 with TRBJ2-7, with TRBD2 matching over 9 bases. V was clipped by 6 bases and J by 2 bases; unmatched bases: 5. The V gene's germline CDR1 is MDHEN and CDR2 SYDVKM. The CDR3 runs to 14 residues. CDR3 nucleotide sequence: TGTGCCAGCAGGCGGGAGGGACTTCCCTACGAGCAGTACTTC. This codes for CASRREGLPYEQYF. Combining the CDR3 with reference TRBV28 and TRBJ2-7 gives the whole variable domain DVKVTQSSRYLVKRTGEKVFLECVQDMDHENMFWYRQDPGLGLRLIYFSYDVKMKEKGDIPEGYSVSREKKERFSLILESASTNQTSMYLCASRREGLPYEQYFGPGTRLTVT.

The chain combines TRBV7-2 with TRBJ2-7, with D perhaps assigned TRBD1 or TRBD2 (5 bases each). Trimming took off 6 bases at V and 0 bases at J, with 18 bases between the two ends. This CDR3 comprises 16 residues. CDR1 is SGHTA and CDR2 is FQGNSA in the germline V gene. CDR3 amino acids: CASRRSGTGSSYEQYF. CDR3 coding DNA: TGTGCCAGCAGGAGATCCGGGACGGGGAGCTCCTACGAGCAGTACTTC.

This clone was detected a few times. In DNA, the CDR3 is TGTGCCAGCAGTCATGACAGCTACGAGCAGTACTTC. It translates to CASSHDSYEQYF. The rearrangement uses TRBV27 and TRBJ2-7; TRBD1 is a possible D gene (5 bases). V lost 5 bases and J 3 bases, leaving 8 bases between the germline ends. Germline CDR1 MNHEY, CDR2 SMNVEV (reference sequence). The CDR3 runs to 12 residues.

This clone was counted a few times. This rearrangement joins TRBV6-5 to TRBJ1-1, with unresolved D. Germline V gene sequence: CDR1 MNHEY, CDR2 SVGAGI. Trimming took off 6 bases at V and 1 base at J, with 9 bases between the two ends. CDR3 size: 13 residues. The CDR3 sequence: CASSPVPNTEAFF. The CDR3 DNA sequence: TGTGCCAGCAGCCCCGTTCCGAACACTGAAGCTTTCTTT.

The chain combines TRBV15 with TRBJ1-4; 7 bases are shared with TRBD1. In germline, CDR1 is LNHNV, CDR2 YYDKDF (reference sequence). The trim removed 1 base at V and 12 bases at J, leaving 14 bases unmatched. CDR3 size: 16 residues. The CDR3 region is CATSRVRAGGLEELFF. CDR3 in DNA: TGTGCCACCAGCAGAGTTCGCGCAGGGGGATTGGAAGAACTGTTTTTT. The complete variable domain, with remaining parts taken from reference TRBV15 and TRBJ1-4, reads DAMVIQNPRYQVTQFGKPVTLSCSQTLNHNVMYWYQQKSSQAPKLLFHYYDKDFNNEADTPDNFQSRRPNTSFCFLDIRSPGLGDTAMYLCATSRVRAGGLEELFFGSGTQLSVL.

The table lists this clone with a few counts. V gene TRBV29-1 combines with J gene TRBJ2-1; the D is unclear. This CDR3 contains 13 residues. Germline V gene data show CDR1 as SQVTM and CDR2 as ANQGSEA. V lost 2 bases, J lost 3 bases, and 8 bases lay in between. The CDR3 nucleotides are TGCAGCGTTGAACTGCAGGTCTACAATGAGCAGTTCTTC. It translates to CSVELQVYNEQFF.

Only a few counts were recorded for this clone. CDR3: CASSDLTASGNTIYF. Here the CDR3 DNA reads TGTGCCAGCAGTGACTTGACCGCTTCTGGAAACACCATATATTTT. The chain has TRBV25-1 and TRBJ1-3; D gene ambiguous. V lost 3 bases and J 1 base, leaving 10 bases between the germline ends. Germline loops: CDR1 MGHDK, CDR2 SYGVNS. The CDR3 length is 15 residues. Supplemented by reference TRBV25-1 and TRBJ1-3, the full variable domain reads EADIYQTPRYLVIGTGKKITLECSQTMGHDKMYWYQQDPGMELHLIHYSYGVNSTEKGDLSSESTVSRIRTEHFPLTLESARPSHTSQYLCASSDLTASGNTIYFGEGSWLTVV.

The chain joins TRBV11-2 to TRBJ2-1; D remains unclear. This CDR3 contains 13 residues. Trimming removed 0 bases at V and 2 bases at J, with 2 bases between. CDR1 is SGHAT, CDR2 FQNNGV, per germline. CDR3 nucleotides: TGTGCCAGCAGCTTAGACCCCTACAATGAGCAGTTCTTC. As protein: CASSLDPYNEQFF. Together with reference TRBV11-2 and TRBJ2-1, the CDR3 gives the full variable domain: EAGVAQSPRYKIIEKRQSVAFWCNPISGHATLYWYQQILGQGPKLLIQFQNNGVVDDSQLPKDRFSAERLKGVDSTLKIQPAKLEDSAVYLCASSLDPYNEQFFGPGTRLTVL.

The chain employs TRBV6-6 and TRBJ2-1; possible D gene TRBD1, 6 bases. The V end lost 6 bases, the J end lost 5 bases, and 20 bases lay between the germline ends. The CDR3 spans 16 residues. Germline CDR1 reads MNHNY; CDR2 reads SVGAGI (reference sequence). The CDR3 region is CASRSGTGSSDNEQFF. The CDR3 DNA reads TGTGCCAGCAGATCGGGTACAGGGTCTAGTGACAATGAGCAGTTCTTC.

The V call is TRBV6-6, the J call TRBJ1-2, with unresolved D. The CDR3 consists of 11 residues. V lost 7 bases and J 2 bases, leaving 5 bases between the germline ends. Germline CDR1 and CDR2: MNHNY and SVGAGI (reference sequence). The CDR3 coding sequence is TGTGCCAGCACAGGAAACTATGGCTACACCTTC. The encoded protein is CASTGNYGYTF.

This clone was counted only a few times. CDR3 in DNA: TGTGCCAGCAAGAACCTGGGCAATCAGCCCCAGCATTTT. Protein product: CASKNLGNQPQHF. The gene calls are TRBV2 and TRBJ1-5; D is unresolved. Trimming removed 7 bases from V and 2 bases from J, with 9 bases in between. This CDR3 is built from 13 residues. Looked up from germline, CDR1 is SNHLY and CDR2 is FYNNEI.

The chain employs TRBV9 and TRBJ1-2; D gene unclear. The CDR3 sequence is 15 residues long. Germline-derived CDR1 and CDR2 are SGDLS and YYNGEE. V was clipped by 4 bases and J by 1 base, with 14 bases between them. CDR3 residues: CASSSRGRGNYGYTF. In DNA, the CDR3 is TGTGCCAGCAGCTCTCGCGGGCGGGGTAACTATGGCTACACCTTC.

This clone was observed a few times. This chain joins TRBV5-1 and TRBJ1-1; 7 bases are a match to TRBD1. The V gene's germline CDR1 is SGHRS and CDR2 YFSETQ. This CDR3 is 15 amino acids long. Trimming removed 0 bases from V and 4 bases from J; junction bases left unmatched: 6. CDR3 residues: CASSLDRQGVTEAFF. The CDR3 bases are TGCGCCAGCAGCTTGGATAGACAGGGCGTCACTGAAGCTTTCTTT.

The CDR3 DNA sequence: TGTGCCAGTAAGGACAACTACAATGAGCAGTTCTTC. Protein sequence: CASKDNYNEQFF. The chain carries TRBV19 and TRBJ2-1; D may be TRBD1 (5 bases). Trimming pared 7 bases from V and 3 bases from J, leaving 7 bases between. The germline V gene encodes CDR1 LNHDA and CDR2 SQIVND (reference sequence). The CDR3 loop spans 12 amino acids.

Only a few counts were recorded for this clone. This chain joins TRBV28 and TRBJ2-5, with D perhaps assigned TRBD1 or TRBD2 (6 bases each). Trimming removed 6 bases from V and 7 bases from J, with 24 bases in between. The CDR3 length is 16 residues. Germline V CDR1 and CDR2: MDHEN, SYDVKM. The CDR3 DNA sequence: TGTGCCAGCAGCCTAAGTACTCCGGGGGCATCTGGGACCCAGTACTTC. It codes for CASSLSTPGASGTQYF.

There are a few counts of this clone. CDR3 protein: CASSSGIQPQHF. CDR3 in DNA: TGTGCCAGCAGCTCCGGGATTCAGCCCCAGCATTTT. V and J are TRBV5-8 and TRBJ1-5; D unresolved. The CDR3 spans 12 residues. Germline V gene lookup returns CDR1 SGHTS and CDR2 YDEGEE. V was shortened by 3 bases and J by 6 bases, with 7 bases between the two germline ends.

The sample holds a few counts of this clone. The chain combines TRBV9 with TRBJ2-1; 7 bases map to TRBD2. The J segment lost 5 bases and the V segment lost 3 bases, leaving 8 bases of the junction unmatched. Per germline, CDR1 SGDLS and CDR2 YYNGEE. The CDR3 spans 15 residues. Written as DNA, the CDR3 is TGTGCCAGCAGCGAAAGCGGGGTTTCCAACAATGAGCAGTTCTTC. Its protein is CASSESGVSNNEQFF.

The rearrangement links TRBV28 to TRBJ1-4, with TRBD1 as a possible D gene (6 bases). The CDR3 length is 13 residues. CDR1 MDHEN and CDR2 SYDVKM come from the germline V gene. V was pared by 9 bases and J by 10 bases, with 18 bases between. CDR3 in amino acids: CASLGAPRGKLFF. CDR3 coding DNA: TGTGCCAGTTTGGGGGCCCCCCGGGGAAAACTGTTTTTT.

The gene calls are TRBV5-4 and TRBJ2-5; D remains unclear. V dropped 1 base and J dropped 0 bases, with 10 bases sitting between them. Germline CDR1 is SGHNT and CDR2 is YYREEE (reference sequence). The CDR3 is made up of 15 amino acids. The CDR3 reads CASSLSSSNQETQYF. The DNA for the CDR3 is TGTGCCAGCAGCTTGTCTTCCAGTAACCAAGAGACCCAGTACTTC.